The source of this TCR beta chain is a study of cytomegalovirus exposure and HLA in healthy donors. In the study overall: A preliminary data release comprised roughly 85 million unique TCRs obtained from HLA-typed donors.

It was with 60 Vbeta and 13 Jbeta primers that the PCR ran. The table came from immunoSEQ multiplex PCR; TCRdb's copy has only in-frame clones and leaves some out. The sample lists roughly 120,000 clones; 55% to 75% were seen once. Details on this clone: Antigen unknown.

Study-level points and caveats: In a later analysis, TCR association rates varied by HLA locus: DRB1 most, HLA-C fewest. The later analysis indicated that the majority of CMV-associated TCR beta chains appeared HLA-restricted.

J gave up 3 bases and V 5 bases, and 8 bases lay outside the gene matches. The CDR3 has 15 amino acids. Germline loops: CDR1 SNHLY, CDR2 FYNNEI. The TCR sequence derives from a middle-aged woman in good health and CMV-seropositive. The sequencing input was PBMCs. The V gene is TRBV2, the J gene TRBJ1-2; 8 bases are shared with TRBD1. DNA for the CDR3: TGTGCCAGCAGTCGAACAGGGGGTATCGACTATGGCTACACCTTC. Encoded protein: CASSRTGGIDYGYTF. Combining the CDR3 with reference TRBV2 and TRBJ1-2 gives the whole variable domain EPEVTQTPSHQVTQMGQEVILRCVPISNHLYFYWYRQILGQKVEFLVSFYNNEISEKSEIFDDQFSVERPDGSNFTLKIRSTKLEDSAMYFCASSRTGGIDYGYTFGSGTRLTVV.